A single sample gave rise to the 21 T cell receptor beta chains below, sequenced in a study of T cells in Graves' hyperthyroidism and ophthalmopathy. Amplification targeted TCR beta CDR3 regions from RNA transcripts. The HTBI primer set served for first-round RT-PCR of the TCR CDR3. TCRdb re-analysed the multiplex PCR reads in MiXCR, keeping a single row per CDR3 protein. The sample lists hundreds of thousands of distinct CDR3 sequences, roughly 15% occurring once. The sequenced sample consisted of blood. These TCRs come from a middle-aged woman with Graves' ophthalmopathy.

At least ten counts were recorded for this clonotype. V usage is TRBV2 and J usage is TRBJ2-5, with no clear D. The V end lost 2 bases, the J end lost 0 bases, and 13 bases lay between the germline ends. The CDR3 has 16 amino acids. Per the germline V gene, CDR1 is SNHLY and CDR2 is FYNNEI. The CDR3 loop is CASSESRVGYQETQYF. As DNA, the CDR3 is TGTGCCAGCAGTGAATCCCGGGTCGGGTACCAAGAGACCCAGTACTTC. The variable domain in full, with the rest retrieved from reference TRBV2 and TRBJ2-5, is EPEVTQTPSHQVTQMGQEVILRCVPISNHLYFYWYRQILGQKVEFLVSFYNNEISEKSEIFDDQFSVERPDGSNFTLKIRSTKLEDSAMYFCASSESRVGYQETQYFGPGTRLLVL.

This clonotype has ten or more counts. V and J are TRBV2 and TRBJ2-7; possible D gene TRBD1, 5 bases. V was clipped by 6 bases and J by 9 bases, with 15 bases between them. This CDR3 spans 12 amino acids. Germline loops: CDR1 SNHLY, CDR2 FYNNEI. The CDR3 DNA is TGTGCCAGCAGCGGCGACAGTCGTGGGCAGTACTTC. Translated: CASSGDSRGQYF.

This clonotype was observed at least ten times. The V gene is TRBV20-1, the J gene TRBJ2-7, with D maybe TRBD2 (5 bases). Germline CDR1 is DFQATT and CDR2 is SNEGSKA (reference sequence). V was cut by 0 bases and J by 3 bases, with 18 bases left in between. The length of the CDR3 is 16 residues. The DNA for the CDR3 is TGCAGTGCTAGAGATAGGGCTAGCCTGGTAGTCTACGAGCAGTACTTC. Its translation: CSARDRASLVVYEQYF.

This clonotype was counted ten times or more. This chain connects TRBV6-2 or TRBV6-3 to TRBJ1-2, with 9 positions matching TRBD1. The CDR3 is 15 amino acids. Germline CDR1 reads MNHEY; CDR2 reads SVGEGT. V shed 7 bases, J shed 7 bases, and the junction held 13 bases outside the gene matches. CDR3 nucleotide sequence: TGTGCCAGCACCGGGACAGGGCCGCCCGCCGGTGGCTACACCTTC. Translating gives CASTGTGPPAGGYTF.

The count of this clonotype is one. The chain links TRBV19 to TRBJ1-5, with no clear D. CDR3 length equals 15 residues. V dropped 1 base and J dropped 0 bases, with 7 bases sitting between them. The V gene's germline CDR1 is LNHDA and CDR2 SQIVND (reference sequence). CDR3 in amino acids: CASSIVGPSNQPQHF. DNA of the CDR3: TGTGCCAGTAGTATAGTGGGCCCTAGCAATCAGCCCCAGCATTTT.

Comments on this clonotype: At one of its ends the junction is not consistent with the germline gene, which may arise from a read error. The CDR3 reads CASSQGTGPRHF. The CDR3 DNA reads TGTGCCAGCAGCCAGGGGACGGGACCCCGGCATTTT. The V gene is TRBV16, the J gene TRBJ1-5; tentatively, D is TRBD1 (5 bases). The germline V gene has CDR1 KGHSY and CDR2 FQNENV. The CDR3 runs 12 residues.

This chain uses TRBV6-1 with TRBJ2-5; 15 bases are shared with TRBD2. V lost 3 bases and J lost 5; bases outside the gene matches: 4. The CDR3 length is 16 residues. Germline CDR1 is MNHNS and CDR2 is SASEGT. CDR3 DNA: TGTGCCAGCAGTGACGCCGGGACTAGCGGGAGGGAGACCCAGTACTTC. As protein: CASSDAGTSGRETQYF.

This clonotype was detected many times. The V gene is TRBV12-3 or TRBV12-4, the J gene TRBJ2-5, with D uncertain. V lost 2 bases and J lost 5, with 12 bases in between. This CDR3 is 14 amino acids long. CDR3 amino acids: CASSLSWGSETQYF. The CDR3 DNA is TGTGCCAGCAGTTTATCTTGGGGAAGTGAGACCCAGTACTTC.

This clonotype showed up many times. The J gene is TRBJ2-3, the V gene TRBV3-1, with TRBD2 matching 8 bases. There are 16 residues in the CDR3. CDR1 is LGHDT and CDR2 is YNNKEL in the germline V gene (reference sequence). J gave up 1 base and V 0 bases, and 3 bases lay outside the gene matches. CDR3: CASSQDETSGTDTQYF. The CDR3 DNA reads as TGTGCCAGCAGCCAAGATGAGACTAGCGGCACAGATACGCAGTATTTT.

The rearrangement uses TRBV7-2 and TRBJ1-1; perhaps TRBD1 as D (5 bases). CDR1 is SGHTA and CDR2 is FQGNSA in the germline V gene. The germline V and J ends were trimmed by 2 bases and 5 bases, with 15 bases remaining between them. The CDR3 extends over 15 amino acids. The CDR3 region is CASSLFGAVGTEAFF. CDR3 nucleotide sequence: TGTGCCAGCAGCTTATTCGGGGCCGTAGGGACTGAAGCTTTCTTT.

The table lists this clonotype with many counts. The chain combines TRBV12-5 with TRBJ1-1; TRBD1 is a possible D gene (6 bases). In germline, CDR1 is LGHNT, CDR2 FRNRAP. The CDR3 loop spans 17 amino acids. Trimming cost V 3 bases and J 1 base, with 18 bases left between them. This CDR3 reads CASGFRPEGGRNTEAFF. As DNA, the CDR3 is TGTGCTAGTGGTTTTCGCCCCGAAGGGGGGAGGAACACTGAAGCTTTCTTT.

This clonotype was seen repeatedly, ten times or more. The chain recombines TRBV12-5 with TRBJ2-5; D may match TRBD1 or TRBD2 (6 bases each). Germline lookup yields CDR1 LGHNT and CDR2 FRNRAP. The V and J ends lost 0 bases and 5 bases respectively, with 13 bases between them. This CDR3 spans 15 amino acids. The CDR3 region has the DNA TGTGCTAGTGGTTTGGTCCTAGGGGGGTCGGAGACCCAGTACTTC. It translates to CASGLVLGGSETQYF. The complete variable domain, with remaining parts taken from reference TRBV12-5 and TRBJ2-5, reads DARVTQTPRHKVTEMGQEVTMRCQPILGHNTVFWYRQTMMQGLELLAYFRNRAPLDDSGMPKDRFSAEMPDATLATLKIQPSEPRDSAVYFCASGLVLGGSETQYFGPGTRLLVL.

This clonotype was counted at least ten times. The genes are TRBV28 and TRBJ1-2; TRBD1 matches at 8 bases. The germline V gene encodes CDR1 MDHEN and CDR2 SYDVKM. The CDR3 spans 14 residues. Trimming at V came to 6 bases and at J to 4 bases, leaving 7 bases not matched to a gene. This CDR3 reads CASSTDREGYGYTF. CDR3 in DNA: TGTGCCAGCAGCACGGACAGGGAGGGCTATGGCTACACCTTC.

This clonotype was counted ten times or more. The chain carries TRBV5-1 and TRBJ2-2, with 7 bases matching TRBD2. There are 13 residues in the CDR3. The V and J ends lost 9 bases and 5 bases, in that order; junction bases with no gene match: 7. In germline, CDR1 is SGHRS, CDR2 YFSETQ. The CDR3 nucleotides are TGCGCCATACGAGCGGGAACGACCGGGGAGCTGTTTTTT. Protein: CAIRAGTTGELFF.

The rearrangement uses TRBV7-9 and TRBJ2-2; D remains unclear. The length of the CDR3 is 14 residues. V lost 5 bases, J lost 3 bases, and 10 bases lay in between. CDR1 is SEHNR, CDR2 FQNEAQ, per germline (reference sequence). In nucleotides, the CDR3 is TGTGCCAGCAGCCCAGCGACGGACACCGGGGAGCTGTTTTTT. Encoded protein: CASSPATDTGELFF.

The V gene is TRBV6-1, the J gene TRBJ1-1, with 7 bases lining up with TRBD1. The CDR3 sequence is 14 residues long. Germline V gene lookup returns CDR1 MNHNS and CDR2 SASEGT. Trimming removed 0 bases from V and 12 bases from J; junction bases left unmatched: 10. In DNA form, the CDR3 reads TGTGCCAGCAGTGAAGCACAGACAGGGAGGTTAACTTTCTTT. Encoded protein: CASSEAQTGRLTFF.

In this sample, this clonotype turned up many times. The rearrangement joins TRBV12-3 or TRBV12-4 to TRBJ1-1; TRBD1 might be the D (5 bases). The ends were cut back, 5 bases at V and 10 bases at J, with 14 bases in the middle. The CDR3 loop spans 12 amino acids. The CDR3 sequence is CASSPTYRGAFF. In DNA form, the CDR3 reads TGTGCCAGCAGTCCCACCTATAGGGGAGCTTTCTTT.

This clonotype occurred many times. The V gene is TRBV30, the J gene TRBJ1-2; D is unresolved. The CDR3 has 12 residues. Germline assignment: CDR1 GTSNPN and CDR2 SVGIG (reference sequence). V was clipped by 0 bases and J by 8 bases, with 10 bases between them. CDR3 loop: CAWSVRTDGYTF. In DNA form, the CDR3 reads TGTGCCTGGAGTGTACGGACGGACGGCTACACCTTC.

This rearrangement joins TRBV27 to TRBJ2-7; a possible D gene is TRBD2 (6 bases). The CDR3 is made up of 17 amino acids. V was clipped by 5 bases and J by 4 bases, with 24 bases between them. Per germline, CDR1 MNHEY and CDR2 SMNVEV (reference sequence). CDR3 coding DNA: TGTGCCAGCAGTGTCGCTACGGGTGGAGGGGCCAGTTACGAGCAGTACTTC. Translating it yields CASSVATGGGASYEQYF.

This clonotype was counted only a few times. V and J are TRBV4-1 and TRBJ2-2, with D unresolved. V shed 5 bases and J shed 4 bases, with 5 bases lying between them. This CDR3 is 12 amino acids long. Germline-derived CDR1 and CDR2 are MGHRA and YSYEKL. This CDR3 is CASSVPTGELFF. CDR3 sequence (DNA): TGCGCCAGCAGCGTACCCACCGGGGAGCTGTTTTTT.

In its sample, this clonotype was seen a few times. Being one base from a much bigger clone, this may be a read error. The chain uses TRBV20-1 and TRBJ2-7; TRBD1 matches at 10 bases. V shed 3 bases and J 2 bases; nucleotides not matched to a gene: 4. This CDR3 is built from 14 residues. Germline V gives CDR1 DFQATT, CDR2 SNEGSKA (reference sequence). The CDR3 coding sequence is TGCAGTGCTAGCAGGGACAGGGGCCCCTACGAGCAGTACTTC. It yields the protein CSASRDRGPYEQYF.